Shown below are 29 T cell receptor beta chains from a single sample sequenced in a study of technical replicates of blood from a few donors (dated by TCRdb to 2015 to 2018). The library relied on the immunoSEQ multiplex PCR assay. TCRdb obtained this table from immuneACCESS and retained in-frame rearrangements with V and J assigned. These tables miss some clones; where compared with another copy, unresolved V genes account for less than half of the shortfall, and the remainder is unexplained. The sample table holds some 74,000 clones, of which around 90% were seen once. Around 0.34% of the sample comes from the top ten. The sequenced sample consisted of T cells isolated from PBMCs. These receptors all come from a human donor in good health.

The chain uses TRBV5-8 and TRBJ2-5, with D tentatively TRBD2 (5 bases). Trimming left V 0 bases short and J 2 bases short, with 11 bases between. Germline CDR1 is SGHTS and CDR2 is YDEGEE. This CDR3 is 15 amino acids long. The CDR3 coding sequence is TGTGCCAGCAGCTTGGAGCGGCGGCGACAAGAGACCCAGTACTTC. Translation gives CASSLERRRQETQYF.

V usage is TRBV11-3 and J usage is TRBJ2-1; no clear D. Germline V CDR1 and CDR2: SGHNT, YENEEA. V gave up 5 bases and J gave up 0 bases, with 14 bases separating them. CDR3 length equals 16 residues. As DNA, the CDR3 is TGTGCCAGCAGCCCTTGGGTGTGGAGCTCCTACAATGAGCAGTTCTTC. As protein: CASSPWVWSSYNEQFF.

The chain has TRBV7-2 and TRBJ2-5; 8 nucleotides match TRBD2. This CDR3 spans 15 amino acids. The germline CDR1 and CDR2 sequences are SGHTA and FQGNSA. V lost 0 bases and J lost 1; bases outside the gene matches: 1. This CDR3 reads CASSLALAGQETQYF. Here the CDR3 DNA reads TGTGCCAGCAGCTTAGCGCTAGCGGGCCAAGAGACCCAGTACTTC.

The chain employs TRBV27 and TRBJ1-1; TRBD1 matches at 7 bases. With 3 bases clipped from V and 3 bases from J, the junction kept 1 base outside the gene matches. Germline CDR1 and CDR2: MNHEY and SMNVEV (reference sequence). The CDR3 consists of 13 residues. This CDR3 reads CASSFTGDTEAFF. The CDR3, as DNA: TGTGCCAGCAGTTTCACAGGGGACACTGAAGCTTTCTTT.

This chain joins TRBV5-1 and TRBJ2-7; a weak D match, TRBD2 (6 bases). CDR1 and CDR2 from the germline V gene are SGHRS and YFSETQ. The CDR3 is 14 amino acids. The V and J ends lost 4 bases and 2 bases respectively, with 13 bases between them. The CDR3 DNA follows: TGCGCCAGCAGCCAAAACGGGGGTCCCTACGAGCAGTACTTC. As protein: CASSQNGGPYEQYF. Full variable domain (rest looked up from reference TRBV5-1 and TRBJ2-7): KAGVTQTPRYLIKTRGQQVTLSCSPISGHRSVSWYQQTPGQGLQFLFEYFSETQRNKGNFPGRFSGRQFSNSRSEMNVSTLELGDSALYLCASSQNGGPYEQYFGPGTRLTVT.

The J gene is TRBJ2-1, the V gene TRBV5-4; 9 bases are shared with TRBD2. After removal of 4 bases from V and 5 bases from J, the junction contained 7 bases not matched to a gene. The CDR3 is made up of 15 amino acids. Germline CDR1 reads SGHNT; CDR2 reads YYREEE (reference sequence). CDR3 region: CASSAPGLANNEQFF. CDR3 in DNA: TGTGCCAGCAGCGCGCCGGGACTAGCCAACAATGAGCAGTTCTTC. Drawing the rest from reference TRBV5-4 and TRBJ2-1, the complete variable domain is ETGVTQSPTHLIKTRGQQVTLRCSSQSGHNTVSWYQQALGQGPQFIFQYYREEENGRGNFPPRFSGLQFPNYSSELNVNALELDDSALYLCASSAPGLANNEQFFGPGTRLTVL.

V is TRBV10-3 and J is TRBJ2-1; D remains ambiguous. Trimming removed 3 bases at V and 5 bases at J, with 5 bases between. Germline V gene data show CDR1 as ENHRY and CDR2 as SYGVKD. The CDR3 sequence is 12 residues long. DNA for the CDR3: TGTGCCATCAGTGACCCTAACAATGAGCAGTTCTTC. It codes for CAISDPNNEQFF.

CDR3 DNA: TGCAGTGCTAGAGGCGTTCGCGAGCAGTACTTC. Translating it yields CSARGVREQYF. J is TRBJ2-7 and V is TRBV20-1; D not certain. The CDR3 has 11 residues. V lost 1 base and J 6 bases, leaving 7 bases between the germline ends. Germline-derived CDR1 and CDR2 are DFQATT and SNEGSKA (reference sequence).

In its sample, this clone was seen once. This sequence joins TRBV28 and TRBJ1-4, with D perhaps matching TRBD1 (5 bases). From germline, CDR1 is MDHEN and CDR2 SYDVKM. Trimming pared 2 bases from V and 5 bases from J, leaving 12 bases between. The CDR3 contains 15 residues. The CDR3 nucleotides are TGTGCCAGCAGTTTAGATTGGGGGGTGAATGAAAAACTGTTTTTT. This codes for CASSLDWGVNEKLFF. Full variable domain (outside the CDR3, taken from reference TRBV28 and TRBJ1-4): DVKVTQSSRYLVKRTGEKVFLECVQDMDHENMFWYRQDPGLGLRLIYFSYDVKMKEKGDIPEGYSVSREKKERFSLILESASTNQTSMYLCASSLDWGVNEKLFFGSGTQLSVL.

The chain has TRBV19 and TRBJ2-2; D unresolved. The CDR3 loop spans 13 amino acids. CDR1 is LNHDA and CDR2 is SQIVND in the germline V gene (reference sequence). V lost 6 bases and J 6 bases, leaving 11 bases between the germline ends. In nucleotides, the CDR3 is TGTGCCAGTAGCACACAATCTGCCGGGGAGCTGTTTTTT. It specifies CASSTQSAGELFF.

The genes are TRBV19 and TRBJ1-5, with D possibly TRBD1 on 6 matching bases. The germline V gene has CDR1 LNHDA and CDR2 SQIVND (reference sequence). CDR3 length equals 17 residues. Trimming stripped 2 bases from V and 3 bases from J, with 17 bases between. DNA for the CDR3: TGTGCCAGTAGTATAAGGGGGGGACCCGGGACCAATCAGCCCCAGCATTTT. It yields the protein CASSIRGGPGTNQPQHF. Looking up the rest from reference TRBV19 and TRBJ1-5 gives the full variable domain: DGGITQSPKYLFRKEGQNVTLSCEQNLNHDAMYWYRQDPGQGLRLIYYSQIVNDFQKGDIAEGYSVSREKKESFPLTVTSAQKNPTAFYLCASSIRGGPGTNQPQHFGDGTRLSIL.

The chain carries TRBV5-5 and TRBJ2-3, with TRBD2 identical over 8 bases. Trimming took 3 bases from V and 5 from J; bases not matched to a gene: 5. CDR3 length: 14 residues. In germline, CDR1 is SGHKS, CDR2 YYEKEE (reference sequence). CDR3 in amino acids: CASSWGLGQDTQYF. Here the CDR3 DNA reads TGTGCCAGCAGCTGGGGACTAGGGCAAGATACGCAGTATTTT.

This chain links TRBV12-5 with TRBJ2-1; D unclear. The length of the CDR3 is 13 residues. Germline V CDR1 and CDR2: LGHNT, FRNRAP. The V and J ends lost 2 bases and 3 bases respectively, with 5 bases between them. The CDR3 reads CASGLSVYNEQFF. Here the CDR3 DNA reads TGTGCTAGTGGTTTGTCCGTCTACAATGAGCAGTTCTTC.

The V and J genes are TRBV9 and TRBJ1-2; D gene uncertain. The CDR3 loop spans 14 amino acids. V shed 0 bases and J shed 4 bases, with 10 bases lying between them. The germline CDR1 and CDR2 sequences are SGDLS and YYNGEE. CDR3 protein: CASSVDAELYGYTF. The CDR3 coding sequence is TGTGCCAGCAGCGTAGATGCGGAGCTCTATGGCTACACCTTC. Together with reference TRBV9 and TRBJ1-2, the CDR3 gives the full variable domain: DSGVTQTPKHLITATGQRVTLRCSPRSGDLSVYWYQQSLDQGLQFLIQYYNGEERAKGNILERFSAQQFPDLHSELNLSSLELGDSALYFCASSVDAELYGYTFGSGTRLTVV.

CDR3 protein: CASSQWGPRSGNTIYF. CDR3 coding DNA: TGCGCCAGCAGTCAATGGGGGCCACGGTCTGGAAACACCATATATTTT. V and J are TRBV23-1 and TRBJ1-3; D may be TRBD1 (6 bases). TRBV23-1 counts as an open reading frame of uncertain function. V was clipped by 1 base and J by 1 base, with 11 bases between them. The CDR3 runs to 16 residues.

The chain carries TRBV11-2 and TRBJ2-4; a possible D gene is TRBD1 (6 bases). V was clipped by 5 bases and J by 6 bases, with 14 bases between them. CDR3 size: 14 residues. Germline lookup yields CDR1 SGHAT and CDR2 FQNNGV. CDR3 coding DNA: TGTGCCAGCAGCCCAGGGGCGGTTAGAAACATTCAGTACTTC. As protein: CASSPGAVRNIQYF.

This clone was counted once. The chain combines TRBV6-6 with TRBJ2-7; D is possibly TRBD2 (5 bases). In germline, CDR1 is MNHNY, CDR2 SVGAGI (reference sequence). The V gene lost 8 bases and the J gene lost 0 bases, with 11 bases spanning the gap. The CDR3 is made up of 13 amino acids. CDR3 coding DNA: TGTGCCAGCGGTGACGGGGTCTCCTACGAGCAGTACTTC. Translation: CASGDGVSYEQYF.

The gene calls are TRBV27 and TRBJ1-1; D ambiguous. The CDR3 runs 14 residues. Germline lookup yields CDR1 MNHEY and CDR2 SMNVEV (reference sequence). Trimming took off 6 bases at V and 6 bases at J, with 17 bases between the two ends. DNA for the CDR3: TGTGCCAGCAGACTACTCCCCTATTCGGCTGAAGCTTTCTTT. Its protein product is CASRLLPYSAEAFF.

CDR3 coding DNA: TGTGCCAGCAGCTATGGAGAGAACACTGAAGCTTTCTTT. It translates to CASSYGENTEAFF. The chain combines TRBV7-9 with TRBJ1-1, with no clear D. The V gene lost 4 bases and the J gene lost 1 base, with 7 bases spanning the gap. Looked up from germline, CDR1 is SEHNR and CDR2 is FQNEAQ (reference sequence). The CDR3 extends over 13 amino acids.

The chain recombines TRBV7-6 with TRBJ2-2, with D hard to call. In germline, CDR1 is SGHVS, CDR2 FNYEAQ. The CDR3 runs 16 residues. Between the trimmed V and J ends, which lost 3 bases and 0 bases, there was a span of 11 bases. The CDR3 sequence is CASSLARGSNTGELFF. The CDR3 nucleotides are TGTGCCAGCAGCTTGGCACGCGGATCGAACACCGGGGAGCTGTTTTTT.

This chain joins TRBV6-5 and TRBJ1-4, with D unclear. CDR1 and CDR2 (germline): MNHEY, SVGAGI. Trimming stripped 5 bases from V and 7 bases from J, with 8 bases between. CDR3 length: 12 residues. The CDR3 DNA reads TGTGCCAGCAGTGGAGTAGGTGAAAAACTGTTTTTT. Translation gives CASSGVGEKLFF.

The rearrangement links TRBV25-1 to TRBJ1-1; D remains ambiguous. The ends were cut back, 5 bases at V and 0 bases at J, with 13 bases in the middle. CDR3 length equals 15 residues. Germline CDR1 is MGHDK and CDR2 is SYGVNS. CDR3 residues: CASSFGEEMNTEAFF. The CDR3 nucleotides read TGTGCCAGCAGTTTCGGGGAGGAGATGAACACTGAAGCTTTCTTT.

The rearrangement uses TRBV6-5 and TRBJ2-2, with TRBD1 matching over 9 bases. Germline V lookup: CDR1 MNHEY, CDR2 SVGAGI. CDR3 length equals 16 residues. After removal of 6 bases from V and 6 bases from J, the junction contained 11 bases not matched to a gene. For the CDR3, the DNA is TGTGCCAGCAGATACCTAGGACAGGGGTTATCCGGGGAGCTGTTTTTT. Protein sequence: CASRYLGQGLSGELFF.

The chain uses TRBV6-6 and TRBJ1-5; D gene unclear. Trimming removed 2 bases at V and 9 bases at J, with 11 bases between. Germline V gene lookup returns CDR1 MNHNY and CDR2 SVGAGI (reference sequence). This CDR3 comprises 13 residues. CDR3 DNA: TGTGCCAGCAGTTACAAGCCCGTAAGGCCCCAGCATTTT. Translating gives CASSYKPVRPQHF.

The J gene is TRBJ2-1, the V gene TRBV5-1, with a possible D match to TRBD2 (5 bases). Germline V CDR1 and CDR2: SGHRS, YFSETQ. V gave up 2 bases and J gave up 2 bases, with 11 bases separating them. The CDR3 consists of 15 residues. CDR3 amino acids: CASSFVGEPYNEQFF. In nucleotides, the CDR3 is TGCGCCAGCAGCTTCGTGGGAGAGCCCTACAATGAGCAGTTCTTC.

This clone occurred a few times. The chain has TRBV4-3 and TRBJ2-5; 8 nucleotides align to TRBD2. Trimming removed 3 bases from V and 3 bases from J; junction bases left unmatched: 9. The germline CDR1 and CDR2 sequences are LGHNA and YSLEER. The CDR3 spans 16 residues. The CDR3 coding sequence is TGCGCCAGCAGCCAGAGGGGACTAGATTTAAAAGAGACCCAGTACTTC. This encodes CASSQRGLDLKETQYF.

The J gene is TRBJ2-1, the V gene TRBV9; tentatively, D is TRBD2 (6 bases). This CDR3 region has 13 residues. The germline CDR1 and CDR2 sequences are SGDLS and YYNGEE. V lost 2 bases, J lost 9 bases, and 12 bases lay in between. The DNA of the CDR3 is TGTGCCAGCAGCGTTGTGGGAGGTGTTGAGCAGTTCTTC. It specifies CASSVVGGVEQFF.

The J gene is TRBJ2-7, the V gene TRBV20-1; D remains unclear. The CDR3 extends over 11 amino acids. Trimming took off 5 bases at V and 2 bases at J, with 7 bases between the two ends. CDR1 and CDR2 from the germline V gene are DFQATT and SNEGSKA (reference sequence). The CDR3 loop is CSARPTYEQYF. CDR3 nucleotide sequence: TGCAGTGCTCGCCCTACCTACGAGCAGTACTTC.

The V gene is TRBV9, the J gene TRBJ2-2; TRBD1 agrees at 7 bases. Germline V lookup: CDR1 SGDLS, CDR2 YYNGEE. V was pared by 4 bases and J by 1 base, with 4 bases of the junction left unmatched. The CDR3 is 15 residues long. CDR3 DNA sequence: TGTGCCAGCAGCCCTTGGACAGGGAACACCGGGGAGCTGTTTTTT. Protein product: CASSPWTGNTGELFF. Combining the CDR3 with reference TRBV9 and TRBJ2-2 gives the whole variable domain DSGVTQTPKHLITATGQRVTLRCSPRSGDLSVYWYQQSLDQGLQFLIQYYNGEERAKGNILERFSAQQFPDLHSELNLSSLELGDSALYFCASSPWTGNTGELFFGEGSRLTVL.